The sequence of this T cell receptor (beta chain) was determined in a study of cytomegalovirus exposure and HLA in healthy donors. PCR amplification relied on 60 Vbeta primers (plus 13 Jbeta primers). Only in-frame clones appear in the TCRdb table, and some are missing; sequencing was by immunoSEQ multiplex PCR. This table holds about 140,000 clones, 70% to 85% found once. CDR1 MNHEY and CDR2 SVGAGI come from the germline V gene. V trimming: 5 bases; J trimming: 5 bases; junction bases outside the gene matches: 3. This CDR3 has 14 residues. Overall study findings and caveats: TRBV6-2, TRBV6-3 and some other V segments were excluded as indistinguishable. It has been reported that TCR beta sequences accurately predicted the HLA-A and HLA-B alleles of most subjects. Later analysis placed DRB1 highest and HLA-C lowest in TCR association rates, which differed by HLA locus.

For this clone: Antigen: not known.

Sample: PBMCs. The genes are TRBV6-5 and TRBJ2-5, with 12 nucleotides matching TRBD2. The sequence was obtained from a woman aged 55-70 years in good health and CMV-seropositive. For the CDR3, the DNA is TGTGCCAGCAGTCTAACTAGCGGGAGGGAGACCCAGTACTTC. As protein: CASSLTSGRETQYF.